Here is one T cell receptor beta chain with its context. Its recognized antigen is unknown. No much larger clone exists at a distance of one base, and base qualities are not known. Healthy HIV-negative adults with no recently reported acute infections or vaccinations were included as donors. Every donor was a Caucasian adult residing in Nashville, Tennessee, USA. CD8 memory samples were composed of magnetically selected CD45RO+ cells combined with CCR7-negative CD45RA+ effector memory (TemRA) cells. Blood was obtained by leukapheresis, after which PBMCs were separated by Ficoll-Histopaque density gradient centrifugation and cryopreserved in liquid nitrogen vapor phase. Purity and quantity of every magnetically sorted T cell population were checked by analytical flow cytometry. Genomic DNA was isolated from each sorted fraction and quantified by UV absorbance on a Nanodrop 2000c. TCR CDR3 regions were amplified from genomic DNA by multiplex PCR using the deep immunoSEQ assay. Extracted genomic DNA from each cell subset was spread evenly across all wells of several immunoSEQ 96-well plates, with each plate serving as a replicate. For sorted subsets, each replicate PCR was loaded with about 200 ng genomic DNA, equivalent to 30,000 or so T cell genomes. Purified libraries were measured with a Qubit 3.0 fluorometer, size-checked on a Bioanalyzer 2100, and measured again with the KAPA Library Quantification kit. Every immunoSEQ 96-well plate was sequenced on a dedicated single-read 150-cycle Illumina NextSeq 550 flow cell. The original pipeline was this. Because the immunoSEQ output held only junctional sequences and lacked quality scores, the filtering could not match the filtering applied to full-length reads. Sequences were annotated with PyIR, a Python wrapper for IgBLAST v1.9, using IMGT germline references to assign V/J genes and CDR3. Reads were filtered out if the reads had weak V/J assignments (E-value above 1e-6), no CDR3, stop codons, out-of-frame junctions, or ambiguous translated residues. V3J clonotypes were defined as sequences sharing an identical inferred V gene, J gene, and CDR3 amino acid sequence. The percentage overlap between two repertoires was calculated by dividing the number of shared unique clonotypes by the size of the smaller repertoire. RTK rarefaction, the Chao1 estimator, and Recon v2.1 estimates of unobserved clonotypes were used to assess repertoire richness. Generation probabilities for all TCRbeta clonotypes obtained by the gDNA method from a handful of donors were computed using OLGA. The source is immuneACCESS, and TCRdb retained only in-frame sequences with V and J called. Part of the clones is not carried over; for the studies checked, unresolved V genes explain less than half of this, and the remainder is unexplained. The V and J calls and clone size are taken from that table; D and trimming were inferred from the DNA. Counted in this sample were 650,000 to 700,000 clones; less than 95% of them appeared once. Of the sample, 34% falls within the top ten clones.

This sample is drawn from a study of shared clonotypes between healthy human individuals (dated by TCRdb to 2020 to 2021). Regarding the complete study: Two women and three men aged 18 to 49 years were included in the cohort. For each donor, three plates each were used for CD4 naive and CD4 memory, two plates were used for CD8 naive, and one plate was used for CD8 memory. Between about 0.8 and 9 billion PBMCs per donor were obtained by leukapheresis. Different laboratories and diverse techniques were used to prepare libraries and sequence TCR repertoires, to increase sequencing depth and limit assay-specific biases. To estimate repertoire size and how much clonotype sharing occurs between individuals, the study deeply sequenced the blood TCR repertoires of roughly 5 healthy adults.

V is cut by 0 bases and J by 4 bases, and the space between the germline ends is 12 bases. Including the terminal cysteine and phenylalanine, the CDR3 comprises 15 residues. Here the CDR3 DNA is all that survives: 45 bases in frame from base 1. Reading the germline V gene gives CDR1 MGHRA and CDR2 YSYEKL. Points the paper makes about the study in general: The genetic and exposure-history diversity represented was limited by the small number of donors. Incomplete sequencing was indicated by rarefaction of sorted-subset datasets, despite the large sequencing depth. Pairwise subsampling led to the expectation that sequencing depth would affect the degree of clonotype sharing among donors. Compared with non-shared clonotypes, clonotypes shared by all four sorted-subset donors had higher generation probabilities. Across a few donors, approximately 5% of naive CD4, roughly 3.5% of naive CD8, about 2% of memory CD4, and approximately 0.4% of memory CD8 clonotypes were shared. Naive subsets generally had larger estimated clonotype richness than memory subsets. Only blood was sampled, and tissue TCR repertoires likely differ from those in blood.

In this chain, TRBV4-1 is recombined with TRBJ1-1, and perhaps TRBD1 as D gene, on 5 matching bases. This receptor was obtained from a man aged 18 to 29 in good health. Some clones in this sample may be carry-over from other donors' samples. The sample taken for sequencing was memory CD8+ T cells from PBMCs. The meaning of the sample's cell subset or site label: CD45RO+ cells pooled with CCR7-negative TemRA cells. CDR3 loop: CASSQEPRGVTEAFF. The DNA is as follows: TGCGCCAGCAGCCAAGAACCGAGGGGAGTCACTGAAGCTTTCTTT.